This T cell receptor (beta chain) was retrieved from a study of CD8+ T cells in alopecia areata. Once RNA had been extracted, it was reverse transcribed into cDNA to act as the sequencing template. Repertoires were generated with immunoSEQ multiplex PCR, while TCRdb's copy carries only in-frame clones and drops some. The repertoire has around 5,400 clones, approximately 60% of them found once; the top ten carry 13% to 15%. This clone has only one observation. Those with alopecia areata gave lesional scalp punch biopsies and peripheral blood. V was shortened by 6 bases and J by 3 bases, with 16 bases between the two germline ends. From germline, CDR1 is SQVTM and CDR2 ANQGSEA. The CDR3 has 14 residues.

The clonotype was recovered from a human donor with alopecia areata. The sequenced sample was skin. This rearrangement joins TRBV29-1 to TRBJ2-3; D perhaps matches TRBD1 (5 bases). The CDR3, as DNA: TGCAGCGTGTCCCTCCAGGGTCAGACAGATACGCAGTATTTT. This sequence encodes CSVSLQGQTDTQYF.